The 7 T cell receptor beta chains listed next were all sequenced from one sample in a study of tumor-infiltrating lymphocytes in primary liver carcinoma. In addition to blood RNA drawn from unsorted whole blood, germline DNA was extracted. The authors made TCR beta cDNA from roughly 480 ng total RNA with a constant-region primer. Three nested multiplex PCR rounds of slightly modified ARM-PCR generated TCR beta libraries. Both of the initial two PCR rounds ran for about 11 cycles and employed TRBV1-TRBV30 forward primers alongside a C-beta reverse primer. One entry per CDR3 protein, called by TCRdb with MiXCR from the multiplex PCR reads. The table includes about 300,000 distinct CDR3 sequences, 65% detected once. The source material was peripheral blood. These receptors all come from a man aged 40-55 years with primary liver carcinoma and hepatitis B virus infection.

Of note for this clonotype: This may be a read error: a much more frequent sequence differs by one nucleotide. The genes are TRBV10-2 and TRBJ2-7, with 7 bases identical to TRBD1. This CDR3 has 15 residues. The germline CDR1 and CDR2 sequences are WSHSY and SAAADI. For the CDR3, the DNA is TGCGTCAGCAACCCTACCGGGACAGAGACCTACGAGCAGTACTTC. It specifies CVSNPTGTETYEQYF.

This clonotype was recorded many times. The rearrangement links TRBV29-1 to TRBJ2-5; 9 bases are shared with TRBD1. CDR3 length: 12 amino acids. The junction had 5 bases not matched to a gene; V was cut back by 7 bases and J by 5 bases. Germline V gene sequence: CDR1 SQVTM, CDR2 ANQGSEA. This CDR3 reads CSGGQGLETQYF. The CDR3 region has the DNA TGCAGCGGTGGACAGGGGCTGGAGACCCAGTACTTC.

This clonotype has only one observation. V is TRBV4-2 and J is TRBJ2-5; 11 positions match TRBD2. The junction had 12 bases not matched to a gene; V was cut back by 4 bases and J by 5 bases. CDR3 length equals 17 residues. Germline lookup yields CDR1 LGHNA and CDR2 YNFKEQ. CDR3 DNA: TGTGCCAGCAGCCCTAGAGTAGCGGGAGGGACCGGGGAGACCCAGTACTTC. Translated: CASSPRVAGGTGETQYF.

This clonotype occurred once. The junction departs from germline at one end; a sequencing error may be responsible. The rearrangement joins TRBV11-1 to TRBJ2-5; D uncertain. Germline values: CDR1 SGHAT, CDR2 FQDESV (reference sequence). The CDR3 consists of 13 residues. CDR3 DNA sequence: TGTGCCTGCAGCTTACCTCTCCAAGAGACCCAGTACTTC. Translated, it gives CACSLPLQETQYF.

This sequence joins TRBV29-1 and TRBJ2-7, with D hard to call. In germline, CDR1 is SQVTM, CDR2 ANQGSEA. This CDR3 contains 12 residues. V was clipped by 2 bases and J by 3 bases, with 8 bases between them. CDR3 protein: CSVELTDYEQYF. CDR3 nucleotide sequence: TGCAGCGTTGAATTGACGGACTACGAGCAGTACTTC.

As concerns this clonotype: The conserved phenylalanine or tryptophan is not found at the CDR3 terminus, so this likely reflects a read error. This chain joins TRBV6-5 and TRBJ2-2, with unresolved D. CDR1 MNHEY and CDR2 SVGAGI come from the germline V gene. The CDR3 sequence is 19 residues long. CDR3 DNA sequence: TGTGTCAGCAGTTACTCGAGTCCCGACATGTTATCCACCACCGGGGAGCTGTTTTAT. This codes for CVSSYSSPDMLSTTGELFY.

The gene calls are TRBV5-6 and TRBJ2-7; TRBD2 agrees at 8 bases. CDR3 size: 15 residues. J was trimmed by 2 bases and V by 4 bases; bases with no gene match: 8. Germline V gives CDR1 SGHDT, CDR2 YYEEEE. CDR3 DNA: TGTGCCAGCAGCCGGGGACTAGTCGGCGCCTACGAGCAGTACTTC. Translated: CASSRGLVGAYEQYF.